This T cell receptor (beta chain) was captured by sequencing in a study of PD-L1 blockade in urothelial cancer. At the level of the study: Administration of atezolizumab to patients began around 2014, at 1,200 mg intravenously every 3 weeks. Timepoints chosen for blood analysis were 3 weeks (second dose) and 6 weeks after treatment start. Specimens of blood held a median count of roughly 150,000 T cells.

Germline-derived CDR1 and CDR2 are SGHTA and FQGNSA. The CDR3 extends over 13 amino acids. Method: immunoSEQ multiplex PCR; TCRdb's copy keeps in-frame clones and lacks some. Of about 130,000 clones in the sample, roughly 83% were seen once. The time point is: pretreatment peripheral blood. Individual patients had between 1 and 8 samples, taken pretreatment and on-treatment. On this clone itself: Germline is not matched at one junction end, which may reflect a read error.

The sample in question was PBMCs, obtained around atezolizumab (anti-PD-L1) treatment. This TCR came from a man aged 50 or older with urothelial cancer. V gene TRBV7-2 combines with J gene TRBJ1-1; a possible D gene is TRBD1 (6 bases). The CDR3 DNA reads TGTGCCAGCAGTTTAGCTTATAGGGGGAAAGCTTTCTTT. As protein: CASSLAYRGKAFF.